Presented here are 6 T cell receptor beta chains from one specimen sequenced in a study of T cell responses to AZD1222 COVID-19 vaccine. Generated by immunoSEQ multiplex PCR, the TCRdb table keeps only in-frame clones and is missing some. Among roughly 260,000 clones listed, more than 85% were seen once. Sample: peripheral blood, taken on day 0 of AZD1222 vaccination. Source of these receptors: an adult in good health.

The rearrangement links TRBV9 to TRBJ2-1, with TRBD2 matching 13 bases. This CDR3 is built from 16 residues. Germline assignment: CDR1 SGDLS and CDR2 YYNGEE. V was pared by 4 bases and J by 9 bases, with 10 bases of the junction left unmatched. CDR3 nucleotide sequence: TGTGCCAGCAGCTTAAGACTAGCGGGGGGTTTTGCTGAGCAGTTCTTC. This encodes CASSLRLAGGFAEQFF. The variable domain in full, with the rest retrieved from reference TRBV9 and TRBJ2-1, is DSGVTQTPKHLITATGQRVTLRCSPRSGDLSVYWYQQSLDQGLQFLIQYYNGEERAKGNILERFSAQQFPDLHSELNLSSLELGDSALYFCASSLRLAGGFAEQFFGPGTRLTVL.

The chain couples TRBV23-1 to TRBJ2-2; possible D gene TRBD2, 6 bases. TRBV23-1 is annotated as an ORF whose role is uncertain. This CDR3 contains 14 residues. The V end was cut by 5 bases, the J end by 4 bases, with 11 bases between. DNA of the CDR3: TGCGCCAGCAGTGAAGGGACTCCCACCGGGGAGCTGTTTTTT. Protein product: CASSEGTPTGELFF.

The chain is built from TRBV28 and TRBJ2-1; D is undetermined. The V end was cut by 4 bases, the J end by 5 bases, with 9 bases between. Germline-derived CDR1 and CDR2 are MDHEN and SYDVKM. The length of the CDR3 is 13 residues. CDR3 bases: TGTGCCAGCAGTTCGTATCTAAACAATGAGCAGTTCTTC. Amino acid sequence: CASSSYLNNEQFF.

This clone was found once. The CDR3 sequence is CASSDGRANEKLFF. CDR3 bases: TGTGCCAGCAGTGATGGCAGAGCAAATGAAAAACTGTTTTTT. The chain links TRBV2 to TRBJ1-4, with D unclear. Germline assignment: CDR1 SNHLY and CDR2 FYNNEI. This CDR3 has 14 residues. The ends were cut back, 3 bases at V and 5 bases at J, with 10 bases in the middle.

The chain is built from TRBV6-5 and TRBJ1-1, with 7 bases aligning to TRBD1. CDR1 is MNHEY, CDR2 SVGAGI, per germline. After removal of 0 bases from V and 1 base from J, the junction contained 2 bases not matched to a gene. The CDR3 spans 15 residues. CDR3 sequence reads: CASSYSGQQNTEAFF. The CDR3 nucleotides read TGTGCCAGCAGTTACTCGGGACAGCAGAACACTGAAGCTTTCTTT.

The gene calls are TRBV7-2 and TRBJ2-1; D possibly corresponds to TRBD2 (5 bases). This CDR3 contains 12 residues. The V and J ends lost 6 bases and 8 bases respectively, with 11 bases between them. Germline V gene lookup returns CDR1 SGHTA and CDR2 FQGNSA. CDR3 amino acids: CASRPLGYEQFF. CDR3 coding DNA: TGTGCCAGCAGACCACTAGGGTATGAGCAGTTCTTC.